Listed below are T cell receptor beta chains from one sample, sequenced in a study of beta chain features in type 1 diabetes. The repertoire was sequenced with immunoSEQ multiplex PCR; TCRdb's copy has only in-frame clones and lacks some. The sample gives about 150,000 clones, about 8.1% of which show up once; almost 0.65% is in the top ten. The sample was central memory CD4+ T cells from blood. Source of these receptors: a man between 18 and 35 years old in good health. Both conserved end residues are part of each CDR3. The D gene is left open where the match is weak. Where a row states a size, it is once, few, many or the class of an expanded clone; other rows omit it.

size: few
D: -
J: TRBJ1-5
V: TRBV7-2
CDR3: CASSLTNQPQHF
DNA: TGTGCCAGCAGCTTAACTAATCAGCCCCAGCATTTT

size: -
D: -
J: TRBJ2-1
V: TRBV7-2
CDR3: CASSPRRDIQDNEQFF
DNA: TGTGCCAGCAGCCCCCGACGGGACATACAAGACAATGAGCAGTTCTTC

size: few
D: TRBD2
J: TRBJ2-1
V: TRBV5-1
CDR3: CASSLEASGHNEQFF
DNA: TGCGCCAGCAGCTTGGAGGCTAGCGGGCACAATGAGCAGTTCTTC

size: few
D: -
J: TRBJ1-1
V: TRBV28
CDR3: CASSLMTAEAFF
DNA: TGTGCCAGCAGTCTGATGACAGCTGAAGCTTTCTTT

size: -
D: -
J: TRBJ1-2
V: TRBV18
CDR3: CASSPAAVTQNYGYTF
DNA: TGTGCCAGCTCACCCGCGGCAGTCACCCAAAACTATGGCTACACCTTC

size: few
D: TRBD1
J: TRBJ2-1
V: TRBV7-9
CDR3: CASSIAGDRGANEQFF
DNA: TGTGCCAGCAGCATCGCCGGGGACAGGGGCGCCAATGAGCAGTTCTTC

size: few
D: TRBD2
J: TRBJ2-7
V: TRBV7-2
CDR3: CASSRSGGASPYEQYF
DNA: TGTGCCAGCAGCCGTAGCGGGGGGGCCTCTCCCTACGAGCAGTACTTC

size: few
D: -
J: TRBJ2-5
V: TRBV4-2
CDR3: CASSLGRGSQETQYF
DNA: TGTGCCAGCAGCTTGGGCAGGGGAAGCCAAGAGACCCAGTACTTC

size: -
D: TRBD1
J: TRBJ2-6
V: TRBV5-1
CDR3: CASSLRTGGRLTGANVLTF
DNA: TGCGCCAGCAGCTTAAGGACAGGGGGCAGATTGACTGGGGCCAACGTCCTGACTTTC

size: many
D: TRBD1
J: TRBJ2-2
V: TRBV10-3
CDR3: CATTGTDNQAGELFF
DNA: TGTGCCACGACCGGGACAGACAATCAAGCCGGGGAGCTGTTTTTT

size: many
D: -
J: TRBJ2-7
V: TRBV28
CDR3: CASSPFKTSIPYEQYF
DNA: TGTGCCAGCAGCCCTTTCAAGACAAGCATTCCCTACGAGCAGTACTTC

size: many
D: -
J: TRBJ1-1
V: TRBV7-9
CDR3: CASSRETKGAFF
DNA: TGTGCCAGCAGCCGAGAGACTAAGGGAGCTTTCTTT

size: -
D: TRBD2
J: TRBJ2-1
V: TRBV19
CDR3: CASRRLAGVYNEQFF
DNA: TGTGCCAGTAGGAGACTAGCGGGGGTTTACAATGAGCAGTTCTTC

size: many
D: -
J: TRBJ2-1
V: TRBV5-6
CDR3: CASSPRAHGGEQFF
DNA: TGTGCCAGCAGCCCAAGAGCCCACGGGGGTGAGCAGTTCTTC

size: few
D: -
J: TRBJ1-4
V: TRBV28
CDR3: CASSPPRYEGGEKLFF
DNA: TGTGCCAGCAGTCCCCCCCGTTACGAGGGAGGTGAAAAACTGTTTTTT

size: many
D: TRBD1
J: TRBJ2-7
V: TRBV5-1
CDR3: CASSFLQGAEYEQYF
DNA: TGCGCCAGCAGCTTCCTACAGGGGGCGGAGTACGAGCAGTACTTC

size: -
D: -
J: TRBJ2-1
V: TRBV19
CDR3: CASSRPTGTYNEQFF
DNA: TGTGCCAGTAGTCGGCCGACCGGGACCTACAATGAGCAGTTCTTC

size: many
D: -
J: TRBJ1-2
V: TRBV7-2
CDR3: CASSLSGAYGYTF
DNA: TGTGCCAGCAGCTTATCAGGGGCCTATGGCTACACCTTC

size: many
D: -
J: TRBJ2-1
V: TRBV29-1
CDR3: CSHQYRANEQFF
DNA: TGCAGCCACCAATACAGGGCCAATGAGCAGTTCTTC

size: few
D: -
J: TRBJ1-5
V: TRBV5-1
CDR3: CASSLGYGDQPQHF
DNA: TGCGCCAGCAGCTTGGGATACGGGGATCAGCCCCAGCATTTT

size: -
D: -
J: TRBJ1-5
V: TRBV19
CDR3: CASRDRHSNQPQHF
DNA: TGTGCCAGTAGGGACAGACATAGCAATCAGCCCCAGCATTTT

size: -
D: TRBD1
J: TRBJ2-2
V: TRBV6-1
CDR3: CASSVTGTGVTGELFF
DNA: TGTGCCAGCAGTGTCACCGGGACAGGGGTCACCGGGGAGCTGTTTTTT

size: -
D: TRBD1
J: TRBJ1-5
V: TRBV18
CDR3: CASSQGTGNQPQHF
DNA: TGTGCCAGCTCACAAGGGACAGGCAATCAGCCCCAGCATTTT

size: many
D: -
J: TRBJ2-2
V: TRBV19
CDR3: CASFYKNTGELFF
DNA: TGTGCCAGTTTTTACAAGAACACCGGGGAGCTGTTTTTT

size: -
D: -
J: TRBJ2-2
V: TRBV7-2
CDR3: CATRTMIQDTGELFF
DNA: TGTGCCACGCGAACGATGATTCAAGACACCGGGGAGCTGTTTTTT

size: -
D: -
J: TRBJ1-2
V: TRBV28
CDR3: CASSFPGSHYGYTF
DNA: TGTGCCAGCAGTTTCCCCGGGTCACACTATGGCTACACCTTC

size: -
D: TRBD1
J: TRBJ1-2
V: TRBV5-4
CDR3: CASSPGQATYGYTF
DNA: TGTGCCAGCAGCCCCGGACAGGCAACCTATGGCTACACCTTC

size: many
D: -
J: TRBJ1-5
V: TRBV28
CDR3: CASGDINQPQHF
DNA: TGTGCCAGCGGGGACATTAATCAGCCCCAGCATTTT

size: -
D: TRBD1
J: TRBJ2-6
V: TRBV4-3
CDR3: CASSQMLRTGASSGANVLTF
DNA: TGCGCCAGCAGCCAAATGTTAAGGACAGGGGCCAGCTCTGGGGCCAACGTCCTGACTTTC

size: -
D: -
J: TRBJ1-1
V: TRBV5-1
CDR3: CASSSGRKDEAFF
DNA: TGCGCCAGCAGCTCGGGGAGGAAAGATGAAGCTTTCTTT

size: -
D: -
J: TRBJ2-7
V: TRBV19
CDR3: CASSPPEGEQYF
DNA: TGTGCCAGTAGCCCCCCCGAGGGAGAGCAGTACTTC

size: -
D: TRBD2
J: TRBJ2-3
V: TRBV7-2
CDR3: CASSQLAGVGDTQYF
DNA: TGTGCCAGCAGCCAACTAGCGGGGGTGGGAGATACGCAGTATTTT

size: few
D: -
J: TRBJ2-3
V: TRBV4-3
CDR3: CASSQDEQGTDTQYF
DNA: TGCGCCAGCAGCCAAGATGAGCAGGGTACAGATACGCAGTATTTT

size: few
D: -
J: TRBJ2-1
V: TRBV7-2
CDR3: CASSLAGGNNEQFF
DNA: TGTGCCAGCAGCTTAGCGGGAGGTAACAATGAGCAGTTCTTC

size: -
D: TRBD2
J: TRBJ2-6
V: TRBV7-8
CDR3: CASSTRTSGRGGGSSGANVLTF
DNA: TGTGCCAGCAGCACAAGGACTAGCGGGAGGGGAGGGGGTTCCTCTGGGGCCAACGTCCTGACTTTC

size: -
D: -
J: TRBJ2-2
V: TRBV5-4
CDR3: CASSIGSGNTGELFF
DNA: TGTGCCAGCAGCATCGGGAGCGGGAACACCGGGGAGCTGTTTTTT

size: -
D: -
J: TRBJ2-4
V: TRBV2
CDR3: CASREIFLAKNIQYF
DNA: TGTGCCAGCAGAGAAATCTTTTTAGCCAAAAACATTCAGTACTTC

size: many
D: -
J: TRBJ2-4
V: TRBV7-9
CDR3: CASRDTPLAKNIQYF
DNA: TGTGCCAGCCGGGACACCCCGCTCGCCAAAAACATTCAGTACTTC

size: few
D: TRBD1
J: TRBJ2-3
V: TRBV14
CDR3: CASSQEPRTGVLDTQYF
DNA: TGTGCCAGCAGCCAAGAACCTCGGACAGGGGTTTTAGATACGCAGTATTTT

size: few
D: TRBD2
J: TRBJ2-7
V: TRBV7-2
CDR3: CASSLALAGAYEQYF
DNA: TGTGCCAGCAGCTTAGCATTAGCGGGAGCCTACGAGCAGTACTTC

size: -
D: TRBD1
J: TRBJ2-7
V: TRBV28
CDR3: CASSPRDRRYEQYF
DNA: TGTGCCAGCAGTCCCCGGGACAGGAGGTACGAGCAGTACTTC

size: -
D: TRBD1
J: TRBJ2-3
V: TRBV7-7
CDR3: CASSQGTGGIDTQYF
DNA: TGTGCCAGCAGCCAGGGGACAGGGGGTATTGATACGCAGTATTTT

size: -
D: -
J: TRBJ2-3
V: TRBV23-1
CDR3: CASSQESSWGPTPDTQYF
DNA: TGCGCCAGCAGCCAAGAATCCTCGTGGGGCCCGACCCCAGATACGCAGTATTTT

size: many
D: TRBD2
J: TRBJ2-5
V: TRBV7-9
CDR3: CASSLGGLAGVFRETQYF
DNA: TGTGCCAGCAGCTTAGGGGGTCTAGCGGGAGTTTTCCGAGAGACCCAGTACTTC

size: -
D: -
J: TRBJ2-7
V: TRBV7-3
CDR3: CASSPGGTITYEQYF
DNA: TGTGCCAGCAGCCCAGGGGGGACGATCACCTACGAGCAGTACTTC

size: many
D: TRBD1
J: TRBJ1-1
V: TRBV5-1
CDR3: CASSPRQPTGYYEAFF
DNA: TGCGCCAGCAGCCCCAGACAACCGACAGGGTACTACGAAGCTTTCTTT

size: -
D: TRBD1
J: TRBJ2-1
V: TRBV7-2
CDR3: CASSSRQGSEQFF
DNA: TGTGCCAGCAGCTCCCGACAGGGGAGTGAGCAGTTCTTC

size: many
D: TRBD2
J: TRBJ2-1
V: TRBV7-2
CDR3: CASTRGASGGNEQFF
DNA: TGTGCCAGCACCAGGGGGGCTAGCGGGGGCAATGAGCAGTTCTTC

size: -
D: -
J: TRBJ1-2
V: TRBV30
CDR3: CAYRAGNNYGYTF
DNA: TGTGCCTACCGTGCAGGGAATAACTATGGCTACACCTTC

size: few
D: TRBD1
J: TRBJ2-1
V: TRBV19
CDR3: CASNTGTGGHEQFF
DNA: TGTGCCAGTAATACCGGGACAGGGGGACATGAGCAGTTCTTC

size: few
D: TRBD1
J: TRBJ2-1
V: TRBV14
CDR3: CASSQDPSGQASYNEQFF
DNA: TGTGCCAGCAGCCAAGATCCGTCGGGACAGGCCTCCTACAATGAGCAGTTCTTC

size: -
D: TRBD1
J: TRBJ1-4
V: TRBV6-5
CDR3: CASSQGVANEKLFF
DNA: TGTGCCAGCTCCCAGGGGGTTGCTAATGAAAAACTGTTTTTT

size: -
D: -
J: TRBJ2-2
V: TRBV19
CDR3: CASRGIRDKNTGELFF
DNA: TGTGCCAGTAGGGGGATCCGGGACAAGAACACCGGGGAGCTGTTTTTT

size: -
D: -
J: TRBJ1-1
V: TRBV30
CDR3: CAWSARGGNTEAFF
DNA: TGTGCCTGGAGTGCCCGGGGGGGGAACACTGAAGCTTTCTTT

size: -
D: TRBD1
J: TRBJ2-7
V: TRBV5-4
CDR3: CASRWGTGTNEQYF
DNA: TGTGCCAGCAGATGGGGGACAGGGACTAACGAGCAGTACTTC